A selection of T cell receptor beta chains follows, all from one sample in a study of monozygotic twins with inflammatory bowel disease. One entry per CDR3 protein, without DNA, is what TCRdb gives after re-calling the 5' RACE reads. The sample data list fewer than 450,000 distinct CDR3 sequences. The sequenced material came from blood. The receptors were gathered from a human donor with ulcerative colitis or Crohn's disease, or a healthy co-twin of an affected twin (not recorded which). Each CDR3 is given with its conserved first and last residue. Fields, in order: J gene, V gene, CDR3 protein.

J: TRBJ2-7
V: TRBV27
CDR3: CASSPRDRPNYEQYF

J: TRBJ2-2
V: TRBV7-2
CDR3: CASTPSETNTGELFF

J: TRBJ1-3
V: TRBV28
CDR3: CASSLIDRSGNTIYF

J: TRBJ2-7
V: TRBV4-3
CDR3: CASSQDHDHVLLSYEQYF

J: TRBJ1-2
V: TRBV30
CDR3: CAWWDTLGDYGYTF

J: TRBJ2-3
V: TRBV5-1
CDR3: CASSPRGRDGADTQYF

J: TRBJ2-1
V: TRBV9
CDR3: CASTVGGGVGNEQFF

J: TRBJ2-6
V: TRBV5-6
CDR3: CASSSGTASNVLTF

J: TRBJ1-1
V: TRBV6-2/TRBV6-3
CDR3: CASSYHDTMTEAFF

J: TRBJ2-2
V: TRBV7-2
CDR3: CASSQSGQGRGTGELFF

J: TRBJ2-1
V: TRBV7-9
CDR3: CASSFPGGQGADNEQFF

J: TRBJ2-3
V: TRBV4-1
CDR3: CASSQTRTARTDTQYF

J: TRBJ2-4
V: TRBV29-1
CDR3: CSVADRGVVTKNIQYF

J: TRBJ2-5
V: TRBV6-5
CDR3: CASSYSDRSQETQYF

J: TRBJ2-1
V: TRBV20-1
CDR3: CSARDYRQTRRYNEQFF

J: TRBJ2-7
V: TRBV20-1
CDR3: CSASVAEPSYEQYF

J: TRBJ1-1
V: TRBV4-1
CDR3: CASSQGTSLSGAFF

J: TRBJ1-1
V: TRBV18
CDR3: CASSPTREVTEAFF

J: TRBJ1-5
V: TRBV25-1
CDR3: CASSSEGTGFNQPQHF

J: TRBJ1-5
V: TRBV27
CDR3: CASSFSDPGQPQHF

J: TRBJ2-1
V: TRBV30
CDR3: CAWSQRWTELNEQFF

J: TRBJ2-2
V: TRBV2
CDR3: CASSEAPGTGELFF

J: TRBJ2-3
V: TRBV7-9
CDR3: CASSLGGRLKDTQYF

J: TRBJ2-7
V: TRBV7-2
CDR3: CASSPRGVRNEQYF

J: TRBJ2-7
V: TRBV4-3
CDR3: CASSQGSYIPYEQYF

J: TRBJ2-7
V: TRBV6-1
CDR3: CASSERRQGEQYF

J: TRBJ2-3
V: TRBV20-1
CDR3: CSGDRGPDTQYF

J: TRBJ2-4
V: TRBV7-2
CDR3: CASSSQGAMAKNIQYF

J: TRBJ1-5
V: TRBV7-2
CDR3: CASSLRSADQPQHF

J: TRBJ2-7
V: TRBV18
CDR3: CASSQTAPNPSYEQYF

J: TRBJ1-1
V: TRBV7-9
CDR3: CASSLFGRGPPNTEAFF